The text below deals with one TCR beta chain. The target of this receptor is not known. One base away there is no much larger clone; base qualities are not given. This record comes from a study of T-cell memory formation after mild COVID-19 (dated by TCRdb to the early 2020s). For the study in its entirety: TCR sequence clusters from the two donors were largely donor specific. The cohort was made up of two young adult volunteers, one female and one male, who were previously healthy. In two donors, T-cell clones that expanded and contracted after mild COVID-19 were followed by sequencing TCRalpha and TCRbeta repertoires longitudinally.

Relative to germline, V is 1 base shorter and J is 7 bases shorter, with 14 bases between their ends. As encoded in the germline V gene (reference sequence), CDR1 is SEHNR while CDR2 is FQNEAQ. The CDR3 goes from the cysteine to the phenylalanine over 15 residues. The entry retains the CDR3 DNA only, 45 bases that are in frame from base 1. Reads for this sample came from an Illumina NovaSeq 6000. TCRalpha and TCRbeta cDNA libraries were constructed by 5'RACE with constant-segment primers, with sample barcodes and unique molecular identifiers being introduced. RNA was extracted from every sample with Trizol reagent. Library amplification was performed in two PCR steps, and a second sample barcode and Illumina TruSeq adapters were introduced in the second step. Sequencing of the libraries was done on an Illumina NovaSeq, producing 2 x 150 bp paired-end reads. Turning to the authors' computational methods: Reads were demultiplexed and collapsed into UMI-guided consensus sequences with migec v1.2.7. Using mixcr v2.1.11, UMI consensuses were aligned to TRA and TRB V and J templates and then assembled into clonotypes. A clonotype was counted as expanded or contracted only if both edgeR and NoisET called the change significant, with noise models trained on biological replicates. edgeR calls used a false discovery rate-adjusted p below 0.01 and a log2 fold-change threshold of 1. As an exploratory analysis of dynamics, max-normalized trajectories of the 1000 most abundant clonotypes were examined with PCA combined with hierarchical clustering. The CD4 or CD8 phenotype of responding clones was assigned using the separately sequenced CD4+ and CD8+ repertoires. Using fastp at Q25 and MiXCR, TCRdb reprocessed the public reads and kept productive beta chains. Rows matching on CDR3 protein sequence are summarized as one entry with the most common DNA and genes. These V and J calls rely on TCRdb rather than the paper's analysis. This sample is represented by 250,000 to 300,000 distinct CDR3 sequences; over 15% of them were singletons. More than 20% of the sample rests with the top ten.

PBMCs were isolated by Ficoll-Paque density gradient centrifugation. Findings and caveats that apply to the study as a whole: The detection of some responding clones in pre-infection memory suggests that pre-existing cross-reactive memory T cells joined the SARS-CoV-2 response. SARS-CoV-2 specificity was not confirmed for the second-wave clones peaking on day 37. Only a couple of mild cases were covered by the study, and larger cohorts that include severe cases with pre-infection samples were considered necessary. Clones contracting from day 15 to 85 had balanced CD4/CD8 phenotypes, while a second wave expanding from day 15 to 37 was biased towards CD4+. Contracting CD4+ clones turned up mainly in the CM and EM memory subsets, whereas EMRA was where CD8+ clones were enriched.

Sequenced sample: PBMCs or a T cell subset sorted from them (not recorded which). The receptor was isolated from a man aged 18 to 29 who had mild COVID-19 (a few samples of this study predate the infection). The sample titles of this study are shuffled in the database, so cell type and time point are left out; the donor was told from shared clones. In this chain, TRBV7-9 is recombined with TRBJ1-5; 5 matching bases give a weak D call of TRBD1. CDR3 sequence: CASSLGGGIEQPQHF. The DNA reads TGTGCCAGCAGCTTAGGCGGGGGTATTGAGCAGCCCCAGCATTTT.